Sequencing of this T cell receptor (beta chain) was carried out in a study of cytomegalovirus exposure and HLA in healthy donors. This clone was seen at least ten times. Between the trimmed V and J ends, which lost 8 bases and 0 bases, there was a span of 13 bases. There are 15 residues in the CDR3. CDR1 and CDR2 (germline): LNHDA, SQIVND (reference sequence). 60 Vbeta and 13 Jbeta primers were used in PCR. The data were produced by immunoSEQ multiplex PCR, yet TCRdb's version contains in-frame clones alone and is incomplete. The data hold roughly 140,000 clones, with about 74% observed a single time.

The TCR was taken from a woman between 45 and 60 years old in good health and CMV-seronegative. The sample comprised PBMCs. J is TRBJ2-2 and V is TRBV19, with D tentatively TRBD2 (6 bases). CDR3 loop: CASSERVSNTGELFF. Here the CDR3 DNA reads TGTGCCAGTTCCGAGCGGGTCTCGAACACCGGGGAGCTGTTTTTT.